The present T cell receptor (beta chain) was sequenced within a study of OX40 agonist ivuxolimab in advanced cancers. Study details: Dosing consisted of intravenous ivuxolimab at 0.01 to 10 mg/kg every 2 weeks. Prior checkpoint blockade (anti-PD-1, anti-PD-L1 or anti-CTLA-4) was permitted; 40% had it. Three patients got partial responses; one had hepatocellular carcinoma and two had cutaneous melanoma.

Sequencing was performed with immunoSEQ multiplex PCR; in TCRdb, only in-frame clones are kept and a portion is missing. The data contain about 80,000 clones, about 92% of them singletons. Germline V gives CDR1 MRHNA, CDR2 SNTAGT. With V trimmed by 5 bases and J by 5 bases, 9 bases remained unmatched. The CDR3 loop spans 15 amino acids. The chain links TRBV6-4 to TRBJ2-7; 10 positions match TRBD2. The receptor was derived from an adult with an advanced solid tumor such as melanoma, head and neck, liver or kidney cancer. The sample in question was CD4+ or CD8+ T cells sorted from blood, obtained in a trial of the OX40 agonist ivuxolimab. CDR3 amino acids: CASSSEAGGLDEQYF. The CDR3 DNA is TGTGCCAGCAGTTCTGAAGCGGGGGGGCTCGACGAGCAGTACTTC.